This T cell receptor (beta chain) was documented in a study of T cells expressing NK-cell markers. Study findings and constraints: These clonotypes also led the CD3+CD56-NKG2C+ fraction in a handful of donors.

This CDR3 region has 17 residues. The germline CDR1 and CDR2 sequences are MNHEY and SMNVEV (reference sequence). A word on this clonotype: Its antigen is as yet unknown.

For each CDR3 protein, TCRdb gives one entry from its re-call of the 5' RACE reads, without DNA. Here the sample table reports about 170,000 distinct CDR3 sequences. The genes are TRBV27 and TRBJ2-3; TCRdb picks TRBD2, but there is no DNA to check that call. The TCR comes from a man aged 18 to 69 in good health. Sequenced input: blood T cells: a sorted CD56 or NKG2C T cell subset, CD4+ or CD8+ T cells, or bulk PBMC T cells (not recorded which). The CDR3 is CASSLLAGVPDENTQYF.